These 20 T cell receptor beta chains came from one sample sequenced in a study of blood T cells in healthy people across ages. The authors ran a second PCR of roughly 6 to 12 cycles using a sample-barcoded 5' primer and a J-beta primer mix. MiXCR, run by TCRdb on the 5' RACE reads, gives a single entry per CDR3 protein. The sample shows about 1.5 million distinct CDR3 sequences, approximately 39% of them seen only once. Sequenced sample: blood. The receptors were sampled from a woman under 30 in good health.

The sample holds a few counts of this clonotype. The gene calls are TRBV25-1 and TRBJ1-3; perhaps TRBD1 as D (5 bases). The V end lost 0 bases, the J end lost 0 bases, and 6 bases lay between the germline ends. Germline V lookup: CDR1 MGHDK, CDR2 SYGVNS. This CDR3 comprises 15 residues. The CDR3 sequence is CASSEYRGSGNTIYF. The DNA for the CDR3 is TGTGCCAGCAGTGAATATAGGGGCTCTGGAAACACCATATATTTT.

This chain uses TRBV3-1 with TRBJ2-7, with D possibly matching TRBD2 (5 bases). V was clipped by 1 base and J by 2 bases, with 9 bases between them. Germline CDR1 LGHDT, CDR2 YNNKEL (reference sequence). CDR3 length: 14 amino acids. As DNA, the CDR3 is TGTGCCAGCAGCCAAGCGGAGGCCCCCTACGAGCAGTACTTC. It is translated as CASSQAEAPYEQYF.

In this sample, this clonotype turned up many times. The chain links TRBV12-3 or TRBV12-4 to TRBJ2-1, with 7 bases aligning to TRBD2. The CDR3 is 17 residues long. V was pared by 3 bases and J by 5 bases, with 13 bases of the junction left unmatched. The CDR3 bases are TGTGCCAGCAGTTTTCTAGCGGCAATGCTGCAGAACAATGAGCAGTTCTTC. It encodes CASSFLAAMLQNNEQFF.

This chain links TRBV11-2 with TRBJ1-5; D unclear. In germline, CDR1 is SGHAT, CDR2 FQNNGV. This CDR3 is 13 amino acids long. V was pared by 1 base and J by 6 bases, with 7 bases between. Here the CDR3 reads CASSLGRIQPQHF. The CDR3 region has the DNA TGTGCCAGCAGCTTAGGTAGAATTCAGCCCCAGCATTTT.

The rearrangement joins TRBV7-2 to TRBJ2-7; D is possibly TRBD2 (6 bases). The CDR3 consists of 15 residues. The germline CDR1 and CDR2 sequences are SGHTA and FQGNSA. The V gene lost 5 bases and the J gene lost 0 bases, with 14 bases spanning the gap. For the CDR3, the DNA is TGTGCCAGCAGCGGGGGACTCTCGAGCTCCTACGAGCAGTACTTC. Protein product: CASSGGLSSSYEQYF.

This chain uses TRBV7-2 with TRBJ2-5; 12 bases map to TRBD2. Unmatched junction bases numbered 6, after V lost 3 bases and J lost 4 bases. CDR1 and CDR2 from the germline V gene are SGHTA and FQGNSA. The CDR3 is 16 amino acids. DNA of the CDR3: TGTGCCAGCAGCTTCTCCCTGACTAGCGGGGGAGAGACCCAGTACTTC. Its translation: CASSFSLTSGGETQYF.

This chain joins TRBV4-3 and TRBJ2-7; unclear D gene. The assigned J gene may be wrong: the sequence end matches TRBJ2-5 better. The CDR3 has 12 residues. The V gene's germline CDR1 is LGHNA and CDR2 YSLEER. The CDR3 reads CASSQVKETQYF. CDR3 nucleotide sequence: TGCGCCAGCAGCCAAGTAAAGGAGACCCAGTACTTC.

The chain couples TRBV28 to TRBJ1-1; TRBD1 agrees at 9 bases. The CDR3 is 15 residues long. Unmatched junction bases numbered 7, after V lost 5 bases and J lost 3 bases. Germline V lookup: CDR1 MDHEN, CDR2 SYDVKM. CDR3 region: CASSPGTGPYTEAFF. The DNA of the CDR3 is TGTGCCAGCAGTCCGGGGACAGGGCCTTACACTGAAGCTTTCTTT.

In this sample, this clonotype turned up a few times. The rearrangement links TRBV27 to TRBJ1-1, with D possibly matching TRBD1 (6 bases). The germline gives CDR1 MNHEY, CDR2 SMNVEV (reference sequence). Trimming cost V 0 bases and J 5 bases, with 10 bases left between them. The CDR3 sequence is 14 residues long. CDR3: CASSLSWGQTEAFF. The DNA for the CDR3 is TGTGCCAGCAGTTTATCTTGGGGGCAGACTGAAGCTTTCTTT.

The chain uses TRBV28 and TRBJ1-2, with a weak D call TRBD1 (5 bases). Trimming left V 9 bases short and J 4 bases short, with 18 bases between. CDR3 length equals 14 residues. Germline CDR1 and CDR2: MDHEN and SYDVKM. CDR3 protein: CASWRTLPPYGYTF. The CDR3 nucleotides are TGTGCCAGTTGGCGGACATTGCCTCCCTATGGCTACACCTTC.

The V and J genes are TRBV5-1 and TRBJ1-1, with 7 nucleotides matching TRBD1. This CDR3 has 14 residues. Germline values: CDR1 SGHRS, CDR2 YFSETQ. V was pared by 3 bases and J by 1 base, with 3 bases of the junction left unmatched. This chain's CDR3 is CASSWDRWNTEAFF. CDR3 sequence (DNA): TGCGCCAGCAGCTGGGACAGATGGAACACTGAAGCTTTCTTT.

This clonotype was seen just once. The chain couples TRBV6-2 or TRBV6-3 to TRBJ2-6; 8 nucleotides match TRBD1. Looked up from germline, CDR1 is MNHEY and CDR2 is SVGEGT. The CDR3 runs to 18 residues. V lost 0 bases to trimming and J lost 3 bases; unmatched junction nucleotides: 7. The CDR3 sequence: CASSYSSRGRFGANVLTF. CDR3 DNA sequence: TGTGCCAGCAGTTACTCGAGCAGGGGGCGCTTTGGGGCCAACGTCCTGACTTTC.

This clonotype was picked up a small number of times. The rearrangement joins TRBV9 to TRBJ2-3, with TRBD2 matching 7 bases. Trimming removed 1 base from V and 6 bases from J; junction bases left unmatched: 8. The CDR3 covers 15 residues. Germline assignment: CDR1 SGDLS and CDR2 YYNGEE. Written as DNA, the CDR3 is TGTGCCAGCAGCGTAACTAGCGACTCTAGGGATACGCAGTATTTT. Its protein is CASSVTSDSRDTQYF.

This clonotype was counted only a few times. The V and J genes are TRBV12-3 or TRBV12-4 and TRBJ2-5; 7 bases are a match to TRBD2. This CDR3 is 15 amino acids long. Trimming removed 5 bases from V and 4 bases from J; junction bases left unmatched: 10. CDR3 sequence reads: CASSPAGTIAETQYF. For the CDR3, the DNA is TGTGCCAGCAGTCCCGCCGGGACTATAGCAGAGACCCAGTACTTC.

As concerns this clonotype: A read error may account for a junction end that differs from germline. CDR3 DNA: TGTGCCAGTAGTATAGTGGGACAGGCCTACGAGCGGTACTTC. It codes for CASSIVGQAYERYF. The chain has TRBV19 and TRBJ2-7; 8 positions match TRBD1. Germline V lookup: CDR1 LNHDA, CDR2 SQIVND (reference sequence). The CDR3 has 14 amino acids. Supplemented by reference TRBV19 and TRBJ2-7, the full variable domain reads DGGITQSPKYLFRKEGQNVTLSCEQNLNHDAMYWYRQDPGQGLRLIYYSQIVNDFQKGDIAEGYSVSREKKESFPLTVTSAQKNPTAFYLCASSIVGQAYERYFGPGTRLTVT.

This chain connects TRBV27 to TRBJ1-5; D gene uncertain. V dropped 6 bases and J dropped 7 bases, with 10 bases sitting between them. Germline V CDR1 and CDR2: MNHEY, SMNVEV (reference sequence). This CDR3 comprises 12 residues. The CDR3 here is CASSIVGQPQHF. CDR3 sequence (DNA): TGTGCCAGCAGCATAGTGGGGCAGCCCCAGCATTTT.

V is TRBV29-1 and J is TRBJ2-4; TRBD2 agrees at 11 bases. The end of the DNA fits TRBJ2-7 better, so the J call may be wrong. CDR1 SQVTM and CDR2 ANQGSEA come from the germline V gene. This CDR3 has 20 amino acids. The CDR3 coding sequence is TGCAGCGTTGAAGGACTCGATACCCAAGGGGTAGCGGGAGGGCAGTACGAGCAGTACTTC. Its protein product is CSVEGLDTQGVAGGQYEQYF.

This clonotype was recorded a few times. DNA for the CDR3: TGTGCCAGCAGTATTACAGGGCCTGAGATAGACAATCAGCCCCAGCATTTT. Translation gives CASSITGPEIDNQPQHF. The V and J genes are TRBV28 and TRBJ1-5; the D gene is possibly TRBD1 (6 bases). The germline CDR1 and CDR2 sequences are MDHEN and SYDVKM. The CDR3 has 17 amino acids. V was trimmed by 5 bases and J by 3 bases, leaving 20 bases between them.

This chain joins TRBV20-1 and TRBJ2-2, with 7 bases lining up with TRBD1. With 4 bases clipped from V and 6 bases from J, the junction kept 2 bases outside the gene matches. CDR1 and CDR2 (germline): DFQATT, SNEGSKA (reference sequence). This CDR3 has 12 residues. In DNA, the CDR3 is TGCAGTGCTAAGCAGGGGGCCGGGGAGCTGTTTTTT. This encodes CSAKQGAGELFF.

The CDR3, as DNA: TGCAGTGCTCCTAGACAGGGGTTCTATGGCTACACCTTC. Translated, it gives CSAPRQGFYGYTF. The V gene is TRBV20-1, the J gene TRBJ1-2, with TRBD1 matching 8 bases. Germline CDR1 and CDR2: DFQATT and SNEGSKA (reference sequence). The CDR3 runs 13 residues. The V gene end was trimmed by 5 bases and the J gene end by 4 bases; junction bases not matched to a gene: 6.